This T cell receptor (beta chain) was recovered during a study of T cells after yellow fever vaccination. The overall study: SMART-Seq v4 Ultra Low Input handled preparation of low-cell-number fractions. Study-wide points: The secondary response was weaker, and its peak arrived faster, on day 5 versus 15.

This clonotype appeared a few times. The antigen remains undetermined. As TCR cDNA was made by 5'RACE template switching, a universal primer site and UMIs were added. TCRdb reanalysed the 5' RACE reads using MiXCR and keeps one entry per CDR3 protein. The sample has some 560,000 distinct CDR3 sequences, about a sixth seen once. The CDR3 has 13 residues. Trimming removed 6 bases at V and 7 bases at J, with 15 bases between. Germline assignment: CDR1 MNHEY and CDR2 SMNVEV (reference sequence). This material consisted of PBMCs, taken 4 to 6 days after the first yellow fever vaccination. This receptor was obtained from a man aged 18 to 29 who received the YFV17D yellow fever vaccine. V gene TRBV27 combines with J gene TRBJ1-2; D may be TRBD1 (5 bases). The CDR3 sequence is CASRPGLAGGYTF. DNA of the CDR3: TGTGCCAGCAGACCGGGACTTGCGGGTGGCTACACCTTC.